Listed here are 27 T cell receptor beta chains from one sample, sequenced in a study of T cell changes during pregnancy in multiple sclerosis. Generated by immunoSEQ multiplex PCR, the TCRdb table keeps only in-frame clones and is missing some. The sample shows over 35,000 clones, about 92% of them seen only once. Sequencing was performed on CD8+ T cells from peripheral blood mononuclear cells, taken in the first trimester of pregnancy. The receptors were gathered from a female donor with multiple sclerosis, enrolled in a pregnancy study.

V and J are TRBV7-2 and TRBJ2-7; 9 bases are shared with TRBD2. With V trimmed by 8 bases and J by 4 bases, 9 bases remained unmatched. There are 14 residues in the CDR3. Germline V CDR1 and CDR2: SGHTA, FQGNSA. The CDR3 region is CASRGGGAGYEQYF. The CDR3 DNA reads TGTGCCAGCCGTGGCGGGGGGGCAGGGTACGAGCAGTACTTC.

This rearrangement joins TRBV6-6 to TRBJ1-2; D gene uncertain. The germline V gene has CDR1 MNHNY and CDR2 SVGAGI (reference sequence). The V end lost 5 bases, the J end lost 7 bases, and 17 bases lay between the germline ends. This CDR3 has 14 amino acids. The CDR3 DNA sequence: TGTGCCAGCAGTCCATCCCCTACAACTATTGGCTACACCTTC. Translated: CASSPSPTTIGYTF.

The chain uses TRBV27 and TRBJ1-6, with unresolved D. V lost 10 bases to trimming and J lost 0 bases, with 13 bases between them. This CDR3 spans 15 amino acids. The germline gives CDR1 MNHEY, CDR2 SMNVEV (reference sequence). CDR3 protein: CATKSKSSYNSPLHF. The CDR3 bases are TGTGCCACCAAATCTAAGAGCTCCTATAATTCACCCCTCCACTTT.

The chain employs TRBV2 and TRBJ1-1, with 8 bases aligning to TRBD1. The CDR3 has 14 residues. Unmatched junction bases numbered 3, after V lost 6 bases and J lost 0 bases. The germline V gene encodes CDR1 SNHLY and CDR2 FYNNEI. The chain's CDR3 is CASRDRAMNTEAFF. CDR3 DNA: TGTGCCAGCAGGGACAGGGCTATGAACACTGAAGCTTTCTTT.

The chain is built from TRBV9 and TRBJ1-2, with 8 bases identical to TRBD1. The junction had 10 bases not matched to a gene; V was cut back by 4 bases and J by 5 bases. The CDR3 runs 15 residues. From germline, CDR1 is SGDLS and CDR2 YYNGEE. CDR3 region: CASSPYGQGRYGYTF. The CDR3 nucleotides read TGTGCCAGCAGCCCATATGGACAGGGAAGGTATGGCTACACCTTC.

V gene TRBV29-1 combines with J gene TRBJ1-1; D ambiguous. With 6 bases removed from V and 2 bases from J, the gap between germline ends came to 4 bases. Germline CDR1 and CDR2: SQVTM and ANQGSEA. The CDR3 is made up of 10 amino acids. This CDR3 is CSVSNTEAFF. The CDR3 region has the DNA TGCAGCGTGTCAAACACTGAAGCTTTCTTT.

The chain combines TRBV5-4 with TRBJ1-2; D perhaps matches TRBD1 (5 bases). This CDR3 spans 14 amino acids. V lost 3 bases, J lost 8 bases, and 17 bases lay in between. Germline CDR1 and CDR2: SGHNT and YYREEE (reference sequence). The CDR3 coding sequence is TGTGCCAGCAGCTCGGGGGGACCACCAACGGGCTACACCTTC. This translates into CASSSGGPPTGYTF.

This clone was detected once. The CDR3 region is CASSRPRGEGVTEAFF. CDR3 DNA: TGTGCCAGCAGCAGACCCAGGGGAGAAGGCGTCACTGAAGCTTTCTTT. This chain joins TRBV7-9 and TRBJ1-1, with D tentatively TRBD1 (6 bases). Germline loops: CDR1 SEHNR, CDR2 FQNEAQ (reference sequence). The CDR3 loop spans 16 amino acids. V shed 5 bases and J shed 4 bases, with 20 bases lying between them. The variable domain in full, with the rest retrieved from reference TRBV7-9 and TRBJ1-1, is DTGVSQNPRHKITKRGQNVTFRCDPISEHNRLYWYRQTLGQGPEFLTYFQNEAQLEKSRLLSDRFSAERPKGSFSTLEIQRTEQGDSAMYLCASSRPRGEGVTEAFFGQGTRLTVV.

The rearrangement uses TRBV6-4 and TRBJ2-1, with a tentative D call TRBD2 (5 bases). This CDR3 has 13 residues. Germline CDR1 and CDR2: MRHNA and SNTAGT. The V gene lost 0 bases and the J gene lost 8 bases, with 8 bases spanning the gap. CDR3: CASSDSEEDEQFF. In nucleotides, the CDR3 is TGTGCCAGCAGTGACTCGGAGGAGGATGAGCAGTTCTTC.

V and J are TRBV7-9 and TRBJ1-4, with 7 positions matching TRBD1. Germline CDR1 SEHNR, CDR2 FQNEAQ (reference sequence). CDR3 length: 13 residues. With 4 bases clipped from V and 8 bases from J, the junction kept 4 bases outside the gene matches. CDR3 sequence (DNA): TGTGCCAGCAGCTCCGGACAGGCCGAAAAACTGTTTTTT. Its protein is CASSSGQAEKLFF.

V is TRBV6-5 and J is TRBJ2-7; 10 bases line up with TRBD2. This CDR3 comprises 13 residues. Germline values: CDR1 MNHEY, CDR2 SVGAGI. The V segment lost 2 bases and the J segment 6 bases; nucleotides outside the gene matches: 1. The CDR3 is CASSYASGGEQYF. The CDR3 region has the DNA TGTGCCAGCAGTTACGCTAGCGGGGGCGAGCAGTACTTC.

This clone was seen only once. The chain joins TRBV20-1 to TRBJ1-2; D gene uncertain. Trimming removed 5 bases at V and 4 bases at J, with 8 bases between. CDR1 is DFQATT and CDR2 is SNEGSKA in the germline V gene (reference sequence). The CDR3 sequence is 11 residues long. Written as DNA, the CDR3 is TGCAGTGCTCCGGTCTCCTATGGCTACACCTTC. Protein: CSAPVSYGYTF.

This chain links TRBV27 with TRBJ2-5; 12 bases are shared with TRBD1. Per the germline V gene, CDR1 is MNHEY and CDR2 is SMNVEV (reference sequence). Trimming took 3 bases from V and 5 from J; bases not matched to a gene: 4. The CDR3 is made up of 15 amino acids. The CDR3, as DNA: TGTGCCAGCAGTTTGGGGACAGGGGGCTTGGAGACCCAGTACTTC. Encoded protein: CASSLGTGGLETQYF.

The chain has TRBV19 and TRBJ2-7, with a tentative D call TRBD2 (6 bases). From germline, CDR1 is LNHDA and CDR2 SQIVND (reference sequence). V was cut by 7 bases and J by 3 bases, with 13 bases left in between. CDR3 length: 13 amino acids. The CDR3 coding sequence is TGTGCCAGTACCCCGACCGGGGGCTACGAGCAGTACTTC. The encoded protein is CASTPTGGYEQYF.

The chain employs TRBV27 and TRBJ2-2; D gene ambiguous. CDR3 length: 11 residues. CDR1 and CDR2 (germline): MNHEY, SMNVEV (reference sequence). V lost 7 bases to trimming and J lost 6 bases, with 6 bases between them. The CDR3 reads CASNFAGELFF. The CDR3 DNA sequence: TGTGCCAGCAATTTCGCCGGGGAGCTGTTTTTT.

This CDR3 reads CASSPGYGNGYTF. In nucleotides, the CDR3 is TGTGCCAGCAGCCCAGGATATGGTAATGGCTACACCTTC. The V and J genes are TRBV7-2 and TRBJ1-2, with unresolved D. V gave up 5 bases and J gave up 6 bases, with 13 bases separating them. This CDR3 has 13 residues. Germline V gene sequence: CDR1 SGHTA, CDR2 FQGNSA.

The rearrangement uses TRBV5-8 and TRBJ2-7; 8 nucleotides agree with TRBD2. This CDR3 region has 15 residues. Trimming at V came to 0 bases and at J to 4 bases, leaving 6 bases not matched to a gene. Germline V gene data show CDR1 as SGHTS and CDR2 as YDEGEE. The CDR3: CASSLAGGAGYEQYF. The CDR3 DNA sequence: TGTGCCAGCAGCTTGGCCGGGGGGGCTGGGTACGAGCAGTACTTC. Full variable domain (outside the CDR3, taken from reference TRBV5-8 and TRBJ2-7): EAGVTQSPTHLIKTRGQQATLRCSPISGHTSVYWYQQALGLGLQFLLWYDEGEERNRGNFPPRFSGRQFPNYSSELNVNALELEDSALYLCASSLAGGAGYEQYFGPGTRLTVT.

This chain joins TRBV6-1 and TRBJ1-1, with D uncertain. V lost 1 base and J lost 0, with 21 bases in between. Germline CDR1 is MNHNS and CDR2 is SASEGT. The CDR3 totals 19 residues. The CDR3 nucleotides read TGTGCCAGCAGTGAAGGACCGCTAAACTCGGGGAATATGAACACTGAAGCTTTCTTT. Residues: CASSEGPLNSGNMNTEAFF.

CDR3 sequence (DNA): TGTGCCAGCAGTGGACAGGGGAGCGGCTACACCTTC. It is translated as CASSGQGSGYTF. V is TRBV6-1 and J is TRBJ1-2; TRBD1 matches 8 bases. J was trimmed by 8 bases and V by 4 bases; bases with no gene match: 3. CDR1 and CDR2 (germline): MNHNS, SASEGT. The CDR3 is 12 residues long.

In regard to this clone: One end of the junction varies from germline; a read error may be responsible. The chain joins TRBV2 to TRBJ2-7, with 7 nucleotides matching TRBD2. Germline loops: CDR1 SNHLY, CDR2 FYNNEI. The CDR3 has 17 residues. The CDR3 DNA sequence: TGTGCCAGCGGTGAGAGTCCAACGGGGGGTTCCATAGACGAGCAGTACTTC. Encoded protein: CASGESPTGGSIDEQYF.

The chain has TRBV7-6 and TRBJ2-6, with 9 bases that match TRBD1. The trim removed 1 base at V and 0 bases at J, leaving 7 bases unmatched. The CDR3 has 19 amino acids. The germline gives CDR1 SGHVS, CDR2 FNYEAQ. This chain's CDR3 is CASSLVPQGAYSGANVLTF. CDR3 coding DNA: TGTGCCAGCAGCTTAGTCCCACAGGGGGCGTACTCTGGGGCCAACGTCCTGACTTTC. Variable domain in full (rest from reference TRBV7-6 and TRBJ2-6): GAGVSQSPRYKVTKRGQDVALRCDPISGHVSLYWYRQALGQGPEFLTYFNYEAQQDKSGLPNDRFSAERPEGSISTLTIQRTEQRDSAMYRCASSLVPQGAYSGANVLTFGAGSRLTVL.

The CDR3 reads CASSESAEQFF. DNA for the CDR3: TGTGCCAGCAGCGAATCAGCGGAGCAGTTCTTC. This rearrangement joins TRBV7-9 to TRBJ2-1; D call uncertain. The CDR3 totals 11 residues. The germline V and J ends were trimmed by 5 bases and 10 bases, with 9 bases remaining between them. Germline assignment: CDR1 SEHNR and CDR2 FQNEAQ (reference sequence).

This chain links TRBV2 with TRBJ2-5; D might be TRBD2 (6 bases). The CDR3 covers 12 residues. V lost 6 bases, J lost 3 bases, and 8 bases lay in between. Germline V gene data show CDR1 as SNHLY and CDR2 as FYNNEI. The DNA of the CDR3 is TGTGCCAGCAGGGAGGGTAAAGAGACCCAGTACTTC. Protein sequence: CASREGKETQYF.

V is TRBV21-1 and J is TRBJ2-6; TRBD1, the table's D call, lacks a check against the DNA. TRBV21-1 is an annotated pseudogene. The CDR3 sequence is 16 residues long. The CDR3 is CASSKADNSGANVLTF. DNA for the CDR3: TGTGCCAGCAGCAAAGCGGACAACTCTGGGGCCAACGTCCTGACTTTC.

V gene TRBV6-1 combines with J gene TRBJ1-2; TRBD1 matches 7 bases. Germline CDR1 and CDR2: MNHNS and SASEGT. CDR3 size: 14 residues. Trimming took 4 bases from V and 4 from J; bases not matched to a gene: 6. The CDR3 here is CASSGDSEGYGYTF. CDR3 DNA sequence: TGTGCCAGCAGTGGGGACAGCGAGGGCTATGGCTACACCTTC.

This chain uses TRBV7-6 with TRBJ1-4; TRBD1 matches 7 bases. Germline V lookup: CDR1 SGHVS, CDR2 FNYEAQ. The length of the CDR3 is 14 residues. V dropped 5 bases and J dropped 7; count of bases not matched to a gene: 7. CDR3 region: CASSRDRVREKLFF. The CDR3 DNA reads TGTGCCAGCAGCCGCGACAGGGTCCGTGAAAAACTGTTTTTT.

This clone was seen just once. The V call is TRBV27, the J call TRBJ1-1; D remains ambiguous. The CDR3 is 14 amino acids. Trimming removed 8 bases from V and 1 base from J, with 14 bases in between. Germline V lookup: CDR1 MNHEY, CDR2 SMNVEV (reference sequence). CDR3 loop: CASYNIAGNTEAFF. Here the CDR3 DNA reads TGTGCCAGCTACAACATCGCGGGGAACACTGAAGCTTTCTTT.